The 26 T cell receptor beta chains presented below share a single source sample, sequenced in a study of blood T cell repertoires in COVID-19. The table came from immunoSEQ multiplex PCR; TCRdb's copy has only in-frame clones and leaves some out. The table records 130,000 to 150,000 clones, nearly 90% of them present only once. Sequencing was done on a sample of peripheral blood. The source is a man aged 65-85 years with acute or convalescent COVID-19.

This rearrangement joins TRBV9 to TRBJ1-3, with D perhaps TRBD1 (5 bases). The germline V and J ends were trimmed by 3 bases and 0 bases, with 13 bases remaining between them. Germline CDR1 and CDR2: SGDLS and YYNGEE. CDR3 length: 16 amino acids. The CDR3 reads CASSAMDTASGNTIYF. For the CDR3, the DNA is TGTGCCAGCAGCGCCATGGACACTGCCTCTGGAAACACCATATATTTT.

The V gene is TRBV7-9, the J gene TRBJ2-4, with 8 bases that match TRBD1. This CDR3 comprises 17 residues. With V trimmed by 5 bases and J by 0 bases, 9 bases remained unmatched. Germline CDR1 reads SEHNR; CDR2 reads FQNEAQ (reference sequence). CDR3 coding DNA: TGTGCCAGCAGCCTTACCCGGGACAGGCTAGCCAAAAACATTCAGTACTTC. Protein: CASSLTRDRLAKNIQYF.

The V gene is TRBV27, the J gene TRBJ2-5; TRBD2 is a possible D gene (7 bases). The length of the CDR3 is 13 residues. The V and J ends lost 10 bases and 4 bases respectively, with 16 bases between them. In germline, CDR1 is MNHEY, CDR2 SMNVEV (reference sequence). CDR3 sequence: CATLGGGGETQYF. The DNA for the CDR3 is TGTGCCACCCTTGGGGGAGGGGGAGAGACCCAGTACTTC.

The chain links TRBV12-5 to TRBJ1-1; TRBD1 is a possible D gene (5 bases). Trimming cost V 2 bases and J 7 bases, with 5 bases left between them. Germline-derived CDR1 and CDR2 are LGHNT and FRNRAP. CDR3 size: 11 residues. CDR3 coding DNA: TGTGCTAGTGGTTTGACAGGTGAAGCTTTCTTT. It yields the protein CASGLTGEAFF.

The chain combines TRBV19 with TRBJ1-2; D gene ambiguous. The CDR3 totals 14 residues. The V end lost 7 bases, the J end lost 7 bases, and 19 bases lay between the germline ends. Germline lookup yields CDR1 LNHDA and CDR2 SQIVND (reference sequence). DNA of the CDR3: TGTGCCAGTACCCTCGGAATGAGGGAAACTGGCTACACCTTC. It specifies CASTLGMRETGYTF.

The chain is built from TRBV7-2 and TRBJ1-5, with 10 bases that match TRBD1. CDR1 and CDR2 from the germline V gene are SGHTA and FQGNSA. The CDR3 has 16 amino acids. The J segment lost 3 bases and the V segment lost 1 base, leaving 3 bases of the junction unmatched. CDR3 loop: CASSLVGQGNNQPQHF. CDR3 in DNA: TGTGCCAGCAGCTTAGTGGGACAGGGGAACAATCAGCCCCAGCATTTT.

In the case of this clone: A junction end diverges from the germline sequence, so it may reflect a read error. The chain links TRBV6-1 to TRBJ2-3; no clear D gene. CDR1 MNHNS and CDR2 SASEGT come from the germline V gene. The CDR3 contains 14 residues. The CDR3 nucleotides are TGTGCCAGCAGGGAAGGTTTGACTTCAGATACGCAGTATTTT. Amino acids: CASREGLTSDTQYF.

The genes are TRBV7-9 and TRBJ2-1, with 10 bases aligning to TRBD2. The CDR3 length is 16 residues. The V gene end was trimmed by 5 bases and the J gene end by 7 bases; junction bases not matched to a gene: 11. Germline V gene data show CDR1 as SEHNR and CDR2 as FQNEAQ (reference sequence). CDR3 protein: CASSPSLAGVYNEQFF. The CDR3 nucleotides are TGTGCCAGCAGCCCCTCCCTAGCGGGAGTTTATAATGAGCAGTTCTTC.

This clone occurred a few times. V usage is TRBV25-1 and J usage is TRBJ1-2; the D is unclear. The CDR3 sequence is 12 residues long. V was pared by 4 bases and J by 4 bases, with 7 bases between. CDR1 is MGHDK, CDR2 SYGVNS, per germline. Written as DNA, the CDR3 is TGTGCCAGCAGTGTTCAGGCCTATGGCTACACCTTC. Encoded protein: CASSVQAYGYTF.

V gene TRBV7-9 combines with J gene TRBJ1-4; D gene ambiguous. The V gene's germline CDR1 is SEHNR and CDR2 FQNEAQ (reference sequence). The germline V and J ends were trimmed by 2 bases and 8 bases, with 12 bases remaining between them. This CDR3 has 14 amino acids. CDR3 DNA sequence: TGTGCCAGCAGCTTATTAGGCGGGAACGAAAAACTGTTTTTT. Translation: CASSLLGGNEKLFF.

The CDR3 protein is CASSLRDAREYEQYF. CDR3 DNA: TGTGCCAGCAGCTTAAGAGACGCCAGGGAATACGAGCAGTACTTC. V is TRBV7-9 and J is TRBJ2-7; possibly TRBD1 for D (5 bases). The germline gives CDR1 SEHNR, CDR2 FQNEAQ (reference sequence). This CDR3 has 15 residues. V was pared by 2 bases and J by 4 bases, with 15 bases between. The full variable domain, completed using reference TRBV7-9 and TRBJ2-7, is DTGVSQNPRHKITKRGQNVTFRCDPISEHNRLYWYRQTLGQGPEFLTYFQNEAQLEKSRLLSDRFSAERPKGSFSTLEIQRTEQGDSAMYLCASSLRDAREYEQYFGPGTRLTVT.

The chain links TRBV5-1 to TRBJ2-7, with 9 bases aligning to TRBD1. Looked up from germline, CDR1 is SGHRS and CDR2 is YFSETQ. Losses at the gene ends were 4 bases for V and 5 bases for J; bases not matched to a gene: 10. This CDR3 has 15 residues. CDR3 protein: CASSAEQGAIDEQYF. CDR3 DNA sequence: TGCGCCAGCAGCGCGGAACAGGGGGCGATAGACGAGCAGTACTTC.

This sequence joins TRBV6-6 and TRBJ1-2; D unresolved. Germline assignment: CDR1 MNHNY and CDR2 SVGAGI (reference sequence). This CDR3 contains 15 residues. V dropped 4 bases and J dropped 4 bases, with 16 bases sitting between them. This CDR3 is CASSSAGRRIYGYTF. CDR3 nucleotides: TGTGCCAGCAGTTCGGCAGGCCGACGGATCTATGGCTACACCTTC.

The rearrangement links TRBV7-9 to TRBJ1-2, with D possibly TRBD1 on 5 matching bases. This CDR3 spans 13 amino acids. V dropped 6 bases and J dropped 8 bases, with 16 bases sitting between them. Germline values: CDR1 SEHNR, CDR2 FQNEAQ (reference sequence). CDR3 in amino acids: CASRLDTAEGYTF. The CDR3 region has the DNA TGTGCCAGCAGGCTGGACACGGCAGAGGGCTACACCTTC.

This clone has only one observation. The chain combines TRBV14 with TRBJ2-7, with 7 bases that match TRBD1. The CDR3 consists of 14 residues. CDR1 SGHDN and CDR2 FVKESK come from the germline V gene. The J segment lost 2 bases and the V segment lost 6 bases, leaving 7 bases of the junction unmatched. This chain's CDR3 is CASRPGTGAYEQYF. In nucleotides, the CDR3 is TGTGCCAGCAGACCCGGCACAGGGGCCTACGAGCAGTACTTC.

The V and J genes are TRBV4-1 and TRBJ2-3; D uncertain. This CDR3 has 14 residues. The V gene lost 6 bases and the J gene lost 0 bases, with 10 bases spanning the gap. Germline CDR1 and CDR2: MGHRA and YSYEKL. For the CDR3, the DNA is TGCGCCAGCAGGGAGCGAGGAAGCACAGATACGCAGTATTTT. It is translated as CASRERGSTDTQYF.

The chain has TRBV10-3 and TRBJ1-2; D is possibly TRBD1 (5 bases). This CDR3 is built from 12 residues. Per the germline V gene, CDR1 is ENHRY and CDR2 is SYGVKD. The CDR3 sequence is CATWGGAGGYTF. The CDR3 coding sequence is TGTGCAACCTGGGGCGGAGCGGGGGGCTACACCTTC.

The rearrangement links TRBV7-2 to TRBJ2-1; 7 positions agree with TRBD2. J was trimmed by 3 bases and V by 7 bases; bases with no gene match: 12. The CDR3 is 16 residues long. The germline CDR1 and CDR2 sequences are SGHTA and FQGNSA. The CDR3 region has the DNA TGTGCCAGCACCATTCTCGGGGGGTTGGGCTACAATGAGCAGTTCTTC. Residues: CASTILGGLGYNEQFF.

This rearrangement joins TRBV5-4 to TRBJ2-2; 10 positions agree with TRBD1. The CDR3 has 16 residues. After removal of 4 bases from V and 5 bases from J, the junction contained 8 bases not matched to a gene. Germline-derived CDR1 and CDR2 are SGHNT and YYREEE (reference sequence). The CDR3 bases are TGTGCCAGCAGCCCATTGACAGGGGGCAATACCGGGGAGCTGTTTTTT. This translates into CASSPLTGGNTGELFF.

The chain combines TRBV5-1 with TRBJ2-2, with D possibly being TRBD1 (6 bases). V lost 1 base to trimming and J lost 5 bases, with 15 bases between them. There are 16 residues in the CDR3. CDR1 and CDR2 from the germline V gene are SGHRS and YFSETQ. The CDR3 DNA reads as TGCGCCAGCAGCTTGAGGGACACCAGTGGGACCGGGGAGCTGTTTTTT. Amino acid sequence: CASSLRDTSGTGELFF.

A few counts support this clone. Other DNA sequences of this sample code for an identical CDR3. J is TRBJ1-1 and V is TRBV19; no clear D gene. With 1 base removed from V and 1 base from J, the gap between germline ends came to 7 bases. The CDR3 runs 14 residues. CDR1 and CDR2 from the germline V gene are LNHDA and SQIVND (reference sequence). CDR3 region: CASSIGTANTEAFF. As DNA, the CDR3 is TGTGCCAGTAGTATAGGTACAGCGAACACTGAAGCTTTCTTT.

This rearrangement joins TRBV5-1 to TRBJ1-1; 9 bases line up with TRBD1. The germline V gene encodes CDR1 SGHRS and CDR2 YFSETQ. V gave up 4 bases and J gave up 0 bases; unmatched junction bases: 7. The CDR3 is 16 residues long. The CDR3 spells CASSLRQGGLNTEAFF. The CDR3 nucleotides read TGCGCCAGCAGCCTAAGACAGGGGGGGCTGAACACTGAAGCTTTCTTT.

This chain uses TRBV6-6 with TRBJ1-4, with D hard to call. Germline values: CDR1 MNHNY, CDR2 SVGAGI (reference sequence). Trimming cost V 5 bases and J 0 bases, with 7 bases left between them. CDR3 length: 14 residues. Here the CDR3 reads CASSLQSTNEKLFF. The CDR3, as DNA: TGTGCCAGCAGTCTACAGTCAACTAATGAAAAACTGTTTTTT.

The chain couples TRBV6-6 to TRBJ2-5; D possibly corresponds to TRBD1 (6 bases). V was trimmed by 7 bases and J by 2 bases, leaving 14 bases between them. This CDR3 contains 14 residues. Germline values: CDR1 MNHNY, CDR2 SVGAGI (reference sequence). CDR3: CASTMDSYQETQYF. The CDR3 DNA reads TGTGCCAGCACTATGGACAGTTATCAAGAGACCCAGTACTTC.

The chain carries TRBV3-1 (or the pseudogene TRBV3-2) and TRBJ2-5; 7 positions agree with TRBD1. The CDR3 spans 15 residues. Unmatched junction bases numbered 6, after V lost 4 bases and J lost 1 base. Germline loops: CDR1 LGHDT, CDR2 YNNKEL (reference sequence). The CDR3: CASSRADRVQETQYF. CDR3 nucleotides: TGTGCCAGCAGCCGAGCCGACAGGGTCCAAGAGACCCAGTACTTC.

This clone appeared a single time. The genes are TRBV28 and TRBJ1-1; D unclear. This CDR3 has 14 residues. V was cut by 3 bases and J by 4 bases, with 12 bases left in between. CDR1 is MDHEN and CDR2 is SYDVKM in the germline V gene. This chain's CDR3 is CASSFGVGITEAFF. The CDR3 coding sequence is TGTGCCAGCAGTTTCGGGGTGGGAATCACTGAAGCTTTCTTT.